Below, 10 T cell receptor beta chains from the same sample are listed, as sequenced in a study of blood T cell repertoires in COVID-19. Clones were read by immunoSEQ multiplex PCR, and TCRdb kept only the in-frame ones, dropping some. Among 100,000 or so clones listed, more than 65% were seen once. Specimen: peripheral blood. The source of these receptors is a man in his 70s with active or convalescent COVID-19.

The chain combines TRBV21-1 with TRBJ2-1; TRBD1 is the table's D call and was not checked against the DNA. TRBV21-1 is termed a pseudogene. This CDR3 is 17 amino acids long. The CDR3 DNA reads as TGTGCCAGCAGCAGTCCTTCAGGGGGCGCGACTGACTATGAGCAGTTCTTC. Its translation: CASSSPSGGATDYEQFF.

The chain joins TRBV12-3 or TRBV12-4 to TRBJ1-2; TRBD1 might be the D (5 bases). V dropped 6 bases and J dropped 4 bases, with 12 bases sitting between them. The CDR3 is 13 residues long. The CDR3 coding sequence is TGTGCCAGCAGCACTGACAGCCTCTATGGCTACACCTTC. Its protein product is CASSTDSLYGYTF.

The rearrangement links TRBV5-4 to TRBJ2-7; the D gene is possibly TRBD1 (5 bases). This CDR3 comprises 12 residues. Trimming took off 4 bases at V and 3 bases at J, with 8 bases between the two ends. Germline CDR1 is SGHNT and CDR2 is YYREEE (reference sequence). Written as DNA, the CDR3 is TGTGCCAGCAGCCACACAGGCTACGAGCAGTACTTC. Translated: CASSHTGYEQYF.

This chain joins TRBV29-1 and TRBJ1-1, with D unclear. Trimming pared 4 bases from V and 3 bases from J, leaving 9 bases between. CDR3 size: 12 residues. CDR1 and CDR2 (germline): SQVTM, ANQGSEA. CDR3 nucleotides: TGCAGCGTTGTCCCCGGGGACACTGAAGCTTTCTTT. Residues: CSVVPGDTEAFF.

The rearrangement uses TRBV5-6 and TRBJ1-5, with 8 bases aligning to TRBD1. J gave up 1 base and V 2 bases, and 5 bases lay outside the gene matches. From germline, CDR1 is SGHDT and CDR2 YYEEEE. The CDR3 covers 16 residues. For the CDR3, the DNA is TGTGCCAGCAGCTTACAGGGGGTCTTAAGCAATCAGCCCCAGCATTTT. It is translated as CASSLQGVLSNQPQHF.

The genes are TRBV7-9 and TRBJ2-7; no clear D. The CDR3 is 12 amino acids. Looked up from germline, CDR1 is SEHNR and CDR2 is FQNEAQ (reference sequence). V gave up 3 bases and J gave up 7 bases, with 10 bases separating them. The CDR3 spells CASSFQDLEQYF. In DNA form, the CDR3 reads TGTGCCAGCAGCTTCCAGGATCTGGAGCAGTACTTC.

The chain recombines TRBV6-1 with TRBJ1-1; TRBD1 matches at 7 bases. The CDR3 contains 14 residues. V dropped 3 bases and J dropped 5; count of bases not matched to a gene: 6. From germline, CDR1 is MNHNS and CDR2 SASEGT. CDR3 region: CASSDTGTVTEAFF. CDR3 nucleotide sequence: TGTGCCAGCAGTGACACCGGGACAGTGACTGAAGCTTTCTTT.

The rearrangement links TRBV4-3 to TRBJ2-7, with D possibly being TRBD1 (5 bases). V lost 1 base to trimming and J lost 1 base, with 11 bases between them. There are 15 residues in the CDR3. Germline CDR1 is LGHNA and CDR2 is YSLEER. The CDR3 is CASSQGYRRSYEQYF. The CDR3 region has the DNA TGCGCCAGCAGCCAAGGCTACAGGAGATCCTACGAGCAGTACTTC.

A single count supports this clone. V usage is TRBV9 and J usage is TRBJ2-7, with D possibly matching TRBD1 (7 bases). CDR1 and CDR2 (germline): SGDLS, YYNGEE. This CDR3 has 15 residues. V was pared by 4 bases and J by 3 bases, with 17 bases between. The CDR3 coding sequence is TGTGCCAGCAGCCCCCAGGGGGATAGCGGCTACGAGCAGTACTTC. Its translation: CASSPQGDSGYEQYF.

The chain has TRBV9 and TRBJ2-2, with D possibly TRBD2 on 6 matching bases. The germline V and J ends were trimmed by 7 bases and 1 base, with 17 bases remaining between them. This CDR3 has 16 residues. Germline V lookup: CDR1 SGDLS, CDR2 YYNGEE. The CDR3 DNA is TGTGCCAGCGCTCGGAGGGGCCGTATGAACACCGGGGAGCTGTTTTTT. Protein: CASARRGRMNTGELFF.